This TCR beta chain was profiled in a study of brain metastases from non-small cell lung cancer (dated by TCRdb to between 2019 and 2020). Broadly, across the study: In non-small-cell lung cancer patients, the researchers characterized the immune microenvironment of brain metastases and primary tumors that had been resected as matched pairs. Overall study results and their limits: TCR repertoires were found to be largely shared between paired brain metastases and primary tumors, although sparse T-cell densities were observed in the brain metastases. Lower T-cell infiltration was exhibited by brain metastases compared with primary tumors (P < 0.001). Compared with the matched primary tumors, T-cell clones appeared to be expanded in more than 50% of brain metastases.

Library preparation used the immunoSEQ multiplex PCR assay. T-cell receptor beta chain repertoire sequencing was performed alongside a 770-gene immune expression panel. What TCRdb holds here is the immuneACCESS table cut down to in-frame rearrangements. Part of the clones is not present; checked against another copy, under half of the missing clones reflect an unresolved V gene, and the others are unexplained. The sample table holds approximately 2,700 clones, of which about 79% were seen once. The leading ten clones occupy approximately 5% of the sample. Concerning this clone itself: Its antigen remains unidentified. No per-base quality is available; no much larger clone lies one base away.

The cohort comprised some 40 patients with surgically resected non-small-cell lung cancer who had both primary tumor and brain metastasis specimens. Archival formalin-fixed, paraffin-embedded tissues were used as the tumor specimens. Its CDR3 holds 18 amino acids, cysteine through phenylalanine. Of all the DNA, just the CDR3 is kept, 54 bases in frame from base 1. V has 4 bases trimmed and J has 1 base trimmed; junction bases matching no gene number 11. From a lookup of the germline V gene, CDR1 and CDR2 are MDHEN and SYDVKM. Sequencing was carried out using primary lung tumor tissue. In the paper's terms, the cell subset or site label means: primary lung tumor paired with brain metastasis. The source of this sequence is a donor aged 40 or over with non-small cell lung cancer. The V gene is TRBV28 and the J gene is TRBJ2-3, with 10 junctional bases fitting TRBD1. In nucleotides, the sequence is TGTGCCAGCAGTTCTTGGCGCCGGGACAGGGGTCGCACAGATACGCAGTATTTT. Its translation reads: CASSSWRRDRGRTDTQYF.